This T cell receptor (beta chain) was sequenced for a study of blood T cell repertoires in COVID-19. For the study at large: COVID-19 samples, acute and convalescent, were from the United States, Italy and Spain. Sample material is recorded as cDNA or gDNA derived from T cells, B-cell-depleted T cells, or PBMCs.

Source study methods: How many nucleated cells were present was estimated from reference gene primer amplification. The data were produced by immunoSEQ multiplex PCR, yet TCRdb's version contains in-frame clones alone and is incomplete. V, J and clone size were drawn from that table, and D and trimming were deduced from the DNA. Of 20,000 or so clones in the sample, approximately 86% were seen once. This CDR3 contains 15 residues. Trimming took 1 base from V and 10 from J, leaving 17 bases between them. Germline V lookup: CDR1 SGHTA, CDR2 FQGTGA. Sequenced material: peripheral blood. J is TRBJ2-1 and V is TRBV7-3; the D gene is possibly TRBD2 (5 bases). This TCR was sampled from a human donor with acute or convalescent COVID-19. The donor label of this sample is uncertain. The CDR3 loop is CASSLIGSSVEEQFF. The CDR3 nucleotides read TGTGCCAGCAGCTTAATCGGTAGTAGCGTGGAAGAGCAGTTCTTC.